This TCR beta chain was observed in a study of radiotherapy plus CTLA-4 blockade in lung cancer. Turning to the study itself: Disease control was seen in about 30% of patients, objective responses in roughly 17%. General study results and limits: Once radiotherapy plus ipilimumab had been given, TCR clones derived from tumor expanded in blood. Response was reportedly best predicted by early blood T cell clone dynamics, with interferon-beta.

With ipilimumab providing CTLA-4 blockade, focal radiation was administered to patients who had chemo-refractory metastatic non-small-cell lung cancer. The CDR3 consists of 16 residues. Germline lookup yields CDR1 SGHTA and CDR2 FQGNSA. V shed 0 bases and J 2 bases; nucleotides not matched to a gene: 4. As for this clone: Its target is unknown.

Clones were read by immunoSEQ multiplex PCR, and TCRdb kept only the in-frame ones, dropping some. Among 70,000 to 85,000 clones listed, over 65% were seen once. Source: peripheral blood, taken from a patient treated with radiotherapy plus ipilimumab. The chain couples TRBV7-2 to TRBJ2-1; 7 bases agree with TRBD1. This clonotype was sampled from a human donor with non-small cell lung cancer whose response to radiotherapy plus ipilimumab could not be evaluated. CDR3 sequence reads: CASSLALGQAYNEQFF. The CDR3 DNA is TGTGCCAGCAGCTTAGCCCTTGGACAGGCCTACAATGAGCAGTTCTTC.